What follows are 10 T cell receptor beta chains derived from one specimen sequenced in a study of blood T cell repertoires in COVID-19. Sequencing used immunoSEQ multiplex PCR; TCRdb keeps in-frame clones, though not all of them. Of 190,000 or so clones listed, around four fifths are singletons. Sequences were obtained from PBMCs or T cells enriched from blood (not recorded which). All receptors come from a man aged 40-49 years who had recovered from COVID-19.

The CDR3 protein is CASSFLRNQPQHF. CDR3 nucleotides: TGTGCCAGCAGTTTTCTTAGAAATCAGCCCCAGCATTTT. The rearrangement uses TRBV28 and TRBJ1-5, with D unclear. Germline V gene lookup returns CDR1 MDHEN and CDR2 SYDVKM. The CDR3 is made up of 13 amino acids. Trimming took 3 bases from V and 4 from J, leaving 7 bases between them.

The V and J genes are TRBV5-1 and TRBJ2-3; D perhaps matches TRBD2 (5 bases). Deletions cut 0 bases from V and 4 bases from J, with 6 bases between. The CDR3 is 13 residues long. Per germline, CDR1 SGHRS and CDR2 YFSETQ. The CDR3 protein is CASSLGGADTQYF. The DNA of the CDR3 is TGCGCCAGCAGCTTGGGGGGAGCAGATACGCAGTATTTT.

The chain joins TRBV10-3 to TRBJ2-5, with TRBD2 matching over 10 bases. The ends lost 4 bases at V and 4 bases at J; junction bases unmatched: 0. CDR3 size: 13 residues. The germline V gene has CDR1 ENHRY and CDR2 SYGVKD. The CDR3 bases are TGTGCCATCAGTGGACTAGCGGGAGAGACCCAGTACTTC. Translating gives CAISGLAGETQYF.

V is TRBV4-3 and J is TRBJ2-1; 9 bases line up with TRBD2. The CDR3 runs 17 residues. The trim removed 3 bases at V and 1 base at J, leaving 7 bases unmatched. Per germline, CDR1 LGHNA and CDR2 YSLEER. CDR3 protein: CASSQDPSGKSYNEQFF. The CDR3 nucleotides read TGCGCCAGCAGCCAGGACCCTAGCGGGAAGTCCTACAATGAGCAGTTCTTC.

The rearrangement joins TRBV6-2 or TRBV6-3 to TRBJ2-2, with a tentative D call TRBD1 (6 bases). Germline V lookup: CDR1 MNHEY, CDR2 SVGEGT. The CDR3 length is 15 residues. Trimming pared 4 bases from V and 5 bases from J, leaving 14 bases between. CDR3 region: CASSWGTIGTGELFF. CDR3 DNA sequence: TGTGCCAGCAGTTGGGGGACAATAGGAACCGGGGAGCTGTTTTTT.

This clone was seen more than once but under ten times. V gene TRBV19 combines with J gene TRBJ1-1; the D gene is possibly TRBD1 (5 bases). The CDR3 sequence is 15 residues long. Germline CDR1 reads LNHDA; CDR2 reads SQIVND (reference sequence). V was cut by 4 bases and J by 0 bases, with 12 bases left in between. CDR3 sequence: CASSRGGTMNTEAFF. DNA for the CDR3: TGTGCCAGTAGTAGGGGGGGTACGATGAACACTGAAGCTTTCTTT.

The chain employs TRBV28 and TRBJ2-1; no clear D. V was cut by 2 bases and J by 9 bases, with 11 bases left in between. Germline lookup yields CDR1 MDHEN and CDR2 SYDVKM. The CDR3 loop spans 13 amino acids. CDR3: CASSLGSLSEQFF. The CDR3 DNA sequence: TGTGCCAGCAGTTTAGGTTCCCTGAGTGAGCAGTTCTTC.

V and J are TRBV5-6 and TRBJ1-5; 10 nucleotides align to TRBD1. Unmatched junction bases numbered 7, after V lost 3 bases and J lost 7 bases. Germline-derived CDR1 and CDR2 are SGHDT and YYEEEE. This CDR3 comprises 15 residues. The DNA for the CDR3 is TGTGCCAGCAGCTCGGGGACAGGGGTAAGGCAGCCCCAGCATTTT. Amino acid sequence: CASSSGTGVRQPQHF.

The chain recombines TRBV19 with TRBJ1-1, with D possibly TRBD1 on 6 matching bases. The length of the CDR3 is 12 residues. Trimming took off 3 bases at V and 8 bases at J, with 10 bases between the two ends. Looked up from germline, CDR1 is LNHDA and CDR2 is SQIVND (reference sequence). The CDR3 reads CASSMWTAEAFF. The DNA of the CDR3 is TGTGCCAGTAGTATGTGGACAGCCGAAGCTTTCTTT.

This clone was recorded once. This chain uses TRBV19 with TRBJ2-1, with no clear D. The CDR3 is 15 amino acids. V was shortened by 5 bases and J by 3 bases, with 14 bases between the two germline ends. Germline assignment: CDR1 LNHDA and CDR2 SQIVND (reference sequence). CDR3: CASSPEAIHYNEQFF. CDR3 nucleotide sequence: TGTGCCAGTAGTCCCGAAGCGATCCACTACAATGAGCAGTTCTTC. Complete variable domain (other parts from reference TRBV19 and TRBJ2-1): DGGITQSPKYLFRKEGQNVTLSCEQNLNHDAMYWYRQDPGQGLRLIYYSQIVNDFQKGDIAEGYSVSREKKESFPLTVTSAQKNPTAFYLCASSPEAIHYNEQFFGPGTRLTVL.